The 22 T cell receptor beta chains reported below all come from one sample, sequenced in a study of low-dose radiotherapy and immunotherapy resistance in tumors. Priming of first-strand cDNA relied on TRAV- and TRBV-specific primers (covering alpha and beta chains). Over around 19 PCR cycles, TCRs were amplified from a constant-region primer and V-primer adapter. TCRdb re-derived calls from the reads in MiXCR, one entry per CDR3 protein. The sample has about 30,000 distinct CDR3 sequences; 45% to 55% are singletons. Stated time point: after trial treatment. Treatment of the sample: LDRT plus nivolumab, ipilimumab, low-dose cyclophosphamide and aspirin (RACIN trial). The source was PBMCs, collected after low-dose radiotherapy plus immunotherapy. Receptors originate from a male donor with gallbladder cancer.

J is TRBJ2-2 and V is TRBV7-2, with TRBD2 matching over 9 bases. Germline values: CDR1 SGHTA, CDR2 FQGNSA. Unmatched junction bases numbered 8, after V lost 0 bases and J lost 9 bases. This CDR3 spans 16 amino acids. The CDR3 bases are TGTGCCAGCAGCTTAGCCTCGGGGCTAGCGGGGTGGGAGCTGTTTTTT. This codes for CASSLASGLAGWELFF.

Concerning this clonotype itself: A much larger clone lies a single base off, so this may be a read error. This chain connects TRBV5-4 to TRBJ2-5; D perhaps matches TRBD2 (6 bases). The germline V gene has CDR1 SGHNT and CDR2 YYREEE (reference sequence). The CDR3 has 13 amino acids. CDR3: CASSFASRETQSF. For the CDR3, the DNA is TGTGCCAGCAGCTTCGCCTCCCGGGAGACCCAGTCCTTC.

Sample share makes this clonotype medium-sized. This chain uses TRBV14 with TRBJ2-5, with D possibly being TRBD1 (6 bases). Trimming cost V 4 bases and J 5 bases, with 17 bases left between them. Germline V gives CDR1 SGHDN, CDR2 FVKESK. This CDR3 region has 15 residues. CDR3: CASSRGQLMVETQYF. CDR3 coding DNA: TGTGCCAGCAGCCGCGGACAGTTGATGGTGGAGACCCAGTACTTC.

The chain carries TRBV5-8 and TRBJ2-7; the D is unclear. CDR3 size: 13 residues. V lost 4 bases to trimming and J lost 2 bases, with 10 bases between them. Germline CDR1 and CDR2: SGHTS and YDEGEE. This CDR3 is CASSHDSTYEQYF. CDR3 nucleotides: TGTGCCAGCAGCCACGACTCTACCTACGAGCAGTACTTC.

This clonotype has a count of ten or more. The chain joins TRBV7-9 to TRBJ2-7; 10 bases line up with TRBD2. The CDR3 length is 13 residues. The germline V gene encodes CDR1 SEHNR and CDR2 FQNEAQ (reference sequence). Losses at the gene ends were 7 bases for V and 0 bases for J; bases not matched to a gene: 0. The DNA of the CDR3 is TGTGCCAGCACTAGCGGGAGCTCCTACGAGCAGTACTTC. Translation: CASTSGSSYEQYF.

This chain links TRBV13 with TRBJ2-2; 8 bases match TRBD1. Germline-derived CDR1 and CDR2 are PRHDT and FYEKMQ (reference sequence). Trimming at V came to 5 bases and at J to 1 base, leaving 6 bases not matched to a gene. This CDR3 spans 16 amino acids. The CDR3 coding sequence is TGTGCCAGCAGCCCAGGGGGGACAGGGAACACCGGGGAGCTGTTTTTT. As protein: CASSPGGTGNTGELFF.

V usage is TRBV7-9 and J usage is TRBJ1-1, with 7 bases fitting TRBD1. Unmatched junction bases numbered 2, after V lost 4 bases and J lost 3 bases. Germline CDR1 is SEHNR and CDR2 is FQNEAQ (reference sequence). The CDR3 covers 13 residues. CDR3 sequence: CASSYRGYTEAFF. The DNA of the CDR3 is TGTGCCAGCAGCTACAGGGGTTACACTGAAGCTTTCTTT.

CDR3 region: CASGGGDRAVSPLHF. The CDR3 DNA sequence: TGTGCCAGCGGGGGTGGGGACAGGGCAGTTTCACCCCTCCACTTT. V and J are TRBV7-2 and TRBJ1-6, with 9 bases that match TRBD1. Germline V lookup: CDR1 SGHTA, CDR2 FQGNSA. V lost 8 bases to trimming and J lost 9 bases; unmatched junction nucleotides: 11. This CDR3 comprises 15 residues.

In regard to this clonotype: The DNA is omitted, as the CDR3 cannot be located on it reliably, and the CDR3 follows TCRdb's listing. The J gene is TRBJ2-2, the V gene TRBV7-2; TRBD1 is the table's D call and was not checked against the DNA. Germline CDR1 SGHTA, CDR2 FQGNSA. The CDR3 has 15 amino acids, counting both end residues. This chain's CDR3 is CASSPAVGTGELFFF.

This clonotype is medium-sized within its sample. This chain links TRBV27 with TRBJ1-1, with D uncertain. V was shortened by 4 bases and J by 5 bases, with 8 bases between the two germline ends. The length of the CDR3 is 12 residues. CDR1 MNHEY and CDR2 SMNVEV come from the germline V gene (reference sequence). CDR3 residues: CASSSVGTEAFF. The CDR3 DNA reads TGTGCCAGCAGTTCCGTAGGGACTGAAGCTTTCTTT.

This chain connects TRBV9 to TRBJ1-3, with TRBD1 as a possible D gene (5 bases). This CDR3 contains 13 residues. Germline CDR1 is SGDLS and CDR2 is YYNGEE. V dropped 4 bases and J dropped 11 bases, with 16 bases sitting between them. CDR3 bases: TGTGCCAGCAGCTCCAAGGAGGGGAGTCCCATATATTTT. Amino acid sequence: CASSSKEGSPIYF.

The rearrangement joins TRBV2 to TRBJ2-4; tentatively, D is TRBD1 or TRBD2 (5 bases each). Germline assignment: CDR1 SNHLY and CDR2 FYNNEI. Trimming took off 6 bases at V and 1 base at J, with 13 bases between the two ends. The CDR3 contains 15 residues. CDR3 sequence reads: CASREGWVAKNIQYF. CDR3 in DNA: TGTGCCAGCAGAGAGGGGTGGGTGGCCAAAAACATTCAGTACTTC.

On this clonotype itself: One base separates it from a far larger clone, so it is likely a read error. The genes are TRBV6-2 or TRBV6-3 and TRBJ2-5; D is unresolved. This CDR3 contains 15 residues. CDR1 is MNHEY and CDR2 is SVGEGT in the germline V gene. V was trimmed by 8 bases and J by 0 bases, leaving 16 bases between them. The CDR3 reads CASCRPTDHQETQYF. Written as DNA, the CDR3 is TGTGCCAGCTGTCGACCTACAGATCACCAAGAGACCCAGTACTTC.

This clonotype was picked up many times. V and J are TRBV7-2 and TRBJ2-7; 8 positions match TRBD2. This CDR3 contains 15 residues. The junction had 5 bases not matched to a gene; V was cut back by 2 bases and J by 2 bases. The V gene's germline CDR1 is SGHTA and CDR2 FQGNSA. CDR3 residues: CASSLLQRGPYEQYF. In nucleotides, the CDR3 is TGTGCCAGCAGCTTACTCCAGCGGGGGCCCTACGAGCAGTACTTC.

This clonotype was counted many times. In nucleotides, the CDR3 is TGCAGTTCGTACGCACCCAACACTGATACGCAGTATTTT. The encoded protein is CSSYAPNTDTQYF. The chain recombines TRBV20-1 with TRBJ2-3; D not resolved. The V gene's germline CDR1 is DFQATT and CDR2 SNEGSKA (reference sequence). V lost 8 bases, J lost 6 bases, and 18 bases lay in between. The CDR3 is made up of 13 amino acids.

The chain links TRBV4-2 to TRBJ2-1; 11 nucleotides line up with TRBD2. The V segment lost 0 bases and the J segment 7 bases; nucleotides outside the gene matches: 5. Germline loops: CDR1 LGHNA, CDR2 YNFKEQ. CDR3 length: 16 amino acids. CDR3 sequence: CASSQEVVAGGNEQFF. CDR3 DNA: TGTGCCAGCAGCCAAGAGGTGGTAGCGGGAGGGAATGAGCAGTTCTTC.

The chain joins TRBV30 to TRBJ2-7; 8 nucleotides agree with TRBD1. The CDR3 is 13 amino acids. Germline assignment: CDR1 GTSNPN and CDR2 SVGIG (reference sequence). The V segment lost 1 base and the J segment 3 bases; nucleotides outside the gene matches: 2. In DNA form, the CDR3 reads TGTGCCTGGAGTGGAGACAGGGGCTACGAGCAGTACTTC. Protein: CAWSGDRGYEQYF.

This clonotype showed up just a few times. CDR3 sequence reads: CASSQPQGVGTGELFF. The CDR3 region has the DNA TGTGCCAGCAGCCAACCACAGGGTGTTGGCACCGGGGAGCTGTTTTTT. The chain has TRBV6-6 and TRBJ2-2; tentatively, D is TRBD1 (6 bases). This CDR3 has 16 residues. Germline CDR1 MNHNY, CDR2 SVGAGI (reference sequence). Trimming removed 6 bases at V and 4 bases at J, with 18 bases between.

This clonotype was picked up a small number of times. The DNA is left out, because the CDR3 cannot be placed on it with certainty; the CDR3 is given as TCRdb lists it. The chain combines TRBV7-3 with TRBJ2-2. The germline V gene has CDR1 SGHTA and CDR2 FQGTGA. The CDR3 spans 13 residues, counting both ends. The CDR3 region is CASSLNTGELFFF.

This clonotype was counted between two and nine times. The V gene is TRBV20-1, the J gene TRBJ2-3; 15 bases are shared with TRBD2. The CDR3 is 15 amino acids. Germline V lookup: CDR1 DFQATT, CDR2 SNEGSKA (reference sequence). J lost 4 bases, V lost 6 bases, and 5 bases had no gene match. In DNA form, the CDR3 reads TGCAGTGCCAGGACTAGCGGGAGGGCCGCAGATACGCAGTATTTT. Translated: CSARTSGRAADTQYF.

This clonotype was seen only once. The chain carries TRBV2 and TRBJ2-2; weak D call: TRBD1 (6 bases). CDR3 length equals 14 residues. The V and J ends lost 8 bases and 1 base respectively, with 11 bases between them. Germline V gene lookup returns CDR1 SNHLY and CDR2 FYNNEI. The CDR3 DNA is TGTGCCAGCCACATCAGGGGGAACACCGGGGAGCTGTTTTTT. Amino acid sequence: CASHIRGNTGELFF.

The V call is TRBV6-2 or TRBV6-3, the J call TRBJ1-2, with D unclear. CDR3 length equals 14 residues. Trimming pared 5 bases from V and 1 base from J, leaving 11 bases between. Germline CDR1 is MNHEY and CDR2 is SVGEGT. DNA of the CDR3: TGTGCCAGCAGTGAAGTTCCGGGTAACTATGGCTACACCTTC. It specifies CASSEVPGNYGYTF.